A selection of T cell receptor beta chains follows, all from one sample in a study of graft-versus-host responses after intestinal transplantation. The method was immunoSEQ multiplex PCR; TCRdb's version includes in-frame clones alone and lacks a portion of them. The data show about 97,000 clones, over 75% seen once. Specimen: PBMCs, collected approximately 420 days after intestinal transplant. These TCRs come from a human patient who received an intestinal transplant, so some T cells may come from the graft donor. The CDR3 runs from the conserved cysteine through the conserved F or W. The order of the fields is V gene, J gene, D gene, clone size, CDR3 protein, CDR3 DNA. D genes are given only for firm matches. Size is omitted from some rows. Given values are once, few, many or a class for expanded clones.

TRBV6-6,TRBJ1-2,NA,NA,CASSYSISYGYTF,TGTGCCAGCAGTTACTCGATTAGCTATGGCTACACCTTC
TRBV10-2,TRBJ1-1,NA,NA,CASSESQEAFF,TGCGCCAGCAGTGAGAGTCAGGAAGCTTTCTTT
TRBV2,TRBJ2-3,NA,once,CASIWRSTDTQYF,TGTGCCAGCATCTGGCGGAGCACAGATACGCAGTATTTT
TRBV5-5,TRBJ1-2,TRBD1,NA,CASSPRDRGSGYGYTF,TGTGCCAGCAGCCCACGGGACAGGGGGAGCGGCTATGGCTACACCTTC
TRBV11-1,TRBJ1-1,NA,NA,CASSLAGGEAFF,TGTGCCAGCAGCTTAGCAGGCGGTGAAGCTTTCTTT
TRBV9,TRBJ1-3,NA,NA,CASSVSTDGNTIYF,TGTGCCAGCAGCGTTAGTACGGATGGAAACACCATATATTTT
TRBV6-1,TRBJ1-1,NA,NA,CASSGGRGTEAFF,TGTGCCAGCAGTGGGGGACGGGGCACTGAAGCTTTCTTT
TRBV5-6,TRBJ1-4,TRBD1,NA,CASSLGQGVGEEKLFF,TGTGCCAGCAGCTTGGGACAGGGGGTTGGAGAGGAAAAACTGTTTTTT
TRBV5-1,TRBJ2-3,NA,NA,CASSLVDTQYF,TGCGCCAGCAGCTTGGTGGATACGCAGTATTTT
TRBV5-1,TRBJ2-3,NA,NA,CASSLADPRGADTQYF,TGCGCCAGCAGCTTGGCCGACCCGAGAGGGGCAGATACGCAGTATTTT
TRBV29-1,TRBJ1-1,NA,NA,CSVEPEGLDTEAFF,TGCAGCGTTGAACCCGAGGGGCTAGACACTGAAGCTTTCTTT